This T cell receptor (beta chain) emerged from a study of T cells in Graves' hyperthyroidism and ophthalmopathy. TCR beta CDR3 regions were amplified from RNA. HTBI primers were used for first-round RT-PCR of the TCR CDR3. Each CDR3 protein gets one entry after TCRdb re-called the multiplex PCR reads with MiXCR. The table has just over 550,000 distinct CDR3 sequences, more than 45% seen once; the top ten hold approximately 8.2%. There are many counts of this clonotype. The V end lost 6 bases, the J end lost 3 bases, and 12 bases lay between the germline ends. CDR1 and CDR2 from the germline V gene are SNHLY and FYNNEI. This CDR3 region has 13 residues. The authors deemed Graves' hyperthyroidism stable absent ophthalmopathy progression within 18 months. Clinical symptoms, serum thyroxine, TRAb, thyroid ultrasound and orbital computed tomography informed diagnoses.

J is TRBJ2-7 and V is TRBV2, with D tentatively TRBD1 (6 bases). This TCR derives from a woman younger than 30 with Graves' hyperthyroidism. The sample was peripheral blood or thyroid tissue (not recorded which). DNA for the CDR3: TGTGCCAGCAGCGGTCAAGGGGGCTACGAGCAGTACTTC. It encodes CASSGQGGYEQYF.